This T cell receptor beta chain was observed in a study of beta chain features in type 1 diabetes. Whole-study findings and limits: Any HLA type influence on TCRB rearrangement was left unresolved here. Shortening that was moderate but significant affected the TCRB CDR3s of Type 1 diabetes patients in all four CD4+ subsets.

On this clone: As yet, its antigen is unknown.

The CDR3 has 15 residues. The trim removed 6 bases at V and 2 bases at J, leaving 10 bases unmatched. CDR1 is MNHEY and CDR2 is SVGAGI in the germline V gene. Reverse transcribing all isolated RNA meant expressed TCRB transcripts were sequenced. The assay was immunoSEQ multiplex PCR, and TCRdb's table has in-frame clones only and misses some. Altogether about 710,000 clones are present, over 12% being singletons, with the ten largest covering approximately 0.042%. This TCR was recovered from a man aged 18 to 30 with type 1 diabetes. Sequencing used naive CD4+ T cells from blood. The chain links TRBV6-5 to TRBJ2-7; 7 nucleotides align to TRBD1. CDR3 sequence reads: CASSLDRERTYEQYF. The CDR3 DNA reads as TGTGCCAGCAGCCTCGACAGGGAACGTACCTACGAGCAGTACTTC.